These 10 T cell receptor beta chains were sequenced from one sample in a study of shared clonotypes between healthy human individuals. Libraries were prepared by immunoSEQ multiplex PCR; TCRdb keeps only in-frame clonotypes and omits some of them. The sample has some 1 million clones; about three quarters are singletons. The specimen was memory CD4+ T cells sorted from blood. The subset denotes: CD45RA-negative fraction. The origin of the receptors is a man younger than 35 in good health.

The chain recombines TRBV5-6 with TRBJ1-3; D remains ambiguous. Germline V CDR1 and CDR2: SGHDT, YYEEEE. Deletions cut 1 base from V and 3 bases from J, with 11 bases between. The CDR3 loop spans 15 amino acids. Here the CDR3 reads CASSLRGLYGNTIYF. The CDR3 nucleotides are TGTGCCAGCAGCTTGAGAGGGTTATATGGAAACACCATATATTTT.

The CDR3 nucleotides read TGTGCCTGGAGTTCGTCCGTTGGAGGCTACACCTTC. Translation: CAWSSSVGGYTF. The J gene is TRBJ1-2, the V gene TRBV30; no reliable D call. Trimming removed 2 bases at V and 8 bases at J, with 12 bases between. CDR3 length: 12 residues. Germline V gives CDR1 GTSNPN, CDR2 SVGIG (reference sequence).

This clone was picked up a small number of times. The chain is built from TRBV30 and TRBJ1-1; TRBD1 is a possible D gene (6 bases). The germline V and J ends were trimmed by 3 bases and 5 bases, with 10 bases remaining between them. The CDR3 runs 12 residues. Germline values: CDR1 GTSNPN, CDR2 SVGIG (reference sequence). DNA for the CDR3: TGTGCCTGGAGCGGAGGGACAACTGAAGCTTTCTTT. This codes for CAWSGGTTEAFF.

This clone was detected once. The V gene is TRBV4-3, the J gene TRBJ2-2; D is perhaps TRBD2 (5 bases). The V end was cut by 9 bases, the J end by 6 bases, with 20 bases between. The CDR3 is 15 residues long. CDR1 and CDR2 from the germline V gene are LGHNA and YSLEER. CDR3 bases: TGCGCCAGTCGAGCGGCCTCCAACATCCCCGGGGAGCTGTTTTTT. It yields the protein CASRAASNIPGELFF.

A word on this clone: At the DNA level, this CDR3 is encoded by other sequences in the same sample as well. The chain uses TRBV19 and TRBJ1-5; D uncertain. The CDR3 loop spans 13 amino acids. The V gene lost 4 bases and the J gene lost 1 base, with 5 bases spanning the gap. The V gene's germline CDR1 is LNHDA and CDR2 SQIVND (reference sequence). The CDR3 is CASSTASNQPQHF. For the CDR3, the DNA is TGTGCCAGTAGTACGGCAAGCAATCAGCCCCAGCATTTT.

The chain recombines TRBV7-2 with TRBJ1-2; D is possibly TRBD1 (6 bases). CDR3 length equals 15 residues. Germline lookup yields CDR1 SGHTA and CDR2 FQGNSA. V dropped 5 bases and J dropped 4 bases, with 17 bases sitting between them. This CDR3 reads CASSPRAGEGYGYTF. For the CDR3, the DNA is TGTGCCAGCAGCCCCAGGGCAGGGGAGGGCTATGGCTACACCTTC.

This chain connects TRBV7-2 to TRBJ2-3; possible D gene TRBD2, 5 bases. The germline CDR1 and CDR2 sequences are SGHTA and FQGNSA. Trimming shortened V by 5 bases and J by 0 bases, and 15 bases separated the two germline ends. The CDR3 extends over 16 amino acids. CDR3 nucleotide sequence: TGTGCCAGCAGCCCCTGGAGGTCAACTAGCACAGATACGCAGTATTTT. Its translation: CASSPWRSTSTDTQYF.

The rearrangement uses TRBV30 and TRBJ2-2, with D maybe TRBD2 (6 bases). CDR3 size: 15 residues. Between the trimmed V and J ends, which lost 0 bases and 0 bases, there was a span of 8 bases. Germline loops: CDR1 GTSNPN, CDR2 SVGIG (reference sequence). The DNA for the CDR3 is TGTGCCTGGAGTGTGGGGGGATCGAACACCGGGGAGCTGTTTTTT. This codes for CAWSVGGSNTGELFF.

This clone was detected a few times. This chain links TRBV7-8 with TRBJ1-2, with no clear D. V lost 2 bases and J 0 bases, leaving 13 bases between the germline ends. This CDR3 region has 16 residues. Germline values: CDR1 SGHVS, CDR2 FQNEAQ. For the CDR3, the DNA is TGTGCCAGCAGCTTACTTGCTGGGGATCCTAACTATGGCTACACCTTC. It specifies CASSLLAGDPNYGYTF.

The chain couples TRBV11-1 to TRBJ1-6, with D unclear. The V gene's germline CDR1 is SGHAT and CDR2 FQDESV (reference sequence). The V and J ends lost 2 bases and 9 bases respectively, with 8 bases between them. The CDR3 spans 13 residues. CDR3 residues: CASSLLNGSPLHF. The CDR3 DNA reads TGTGCCAGCAGCTTATTGAATGGTTCACCCCTCCACTTT.